This is a list of T cell receptor beta chains from one sample in a study of T-cell reconstitution after alpha-beta-depleted transplantation in children. TCRdb reanalysed the PCR reads using MiXCR and keeps one entry per CDR3 protein. The sample carries some 200,000 distinct CDR3 sequences, 5.5% to 7% recorded once. Sequencing used PBMCs, obtained before TCRalphabeta/CD19-depleted stem cell transplant. These receptors came from a boy younger than 10 with acute lymphoblastic leukemia, due to receive a stem cell transplant. Each CDR3 is given with its conserved first and last residue. Each record gives: V gene, clone size, D gene, J gene, CDR3 DNA, CDR3 protein. The D gene is left open where the match is weak. Not every row has a clone size; where given, it reads once, few, many or a size class.

TRBV27	.	TRBD1	TRBJ1-2	TGTGCCAGCGGCAGGGGGCCAGCTAACTATGGCTACACCTTC	CASGRGPANYGYTF
TRBV30	.	TRBD2	TRBJ2-3	TGTGCCTGGAGTGCCAGCGGGAGGGGTGGAGATACGCAGTATTTT	CAWSASGRGGDTQYF
TRBV7-2	few	.	TRBJ2-5	TGTGCCAGCAGCCCAAGGCTAGCAGGAGAGACCCAGTACTTC	CASSPRLAGETQYF
TRBV7-2	few	.	TRBJ2-7	TGTGCCAGCAGGGAGGCGGGGCAGGTCGAGCAGTACTTC	CASREAGQVEQYF
TRBV6-1	few	.	TRBJ2-7	TGTGCCAGCAGCCCCATGGCCACCCCCTCGTTCGAGCAGTACTTC	CASSPMATPSFEQYF
TRBV5-6	many	TRBD1	TRBJ2-2	TGTGCCAGCAAGAGATCCGGACAGGGCCCTTCGGGCACCGGGGAGCTGTTTTTT	CASKRSGQGPSGTGELFF
TRBV7-2	many	TRBD1	TRBJ1-4	TGTGCCAGCAGCCCGGGACAGCGAAATGAAAAACTGTTTTTT	CASSPGQRNEKLFF
TRBV6-5	.	.	TRBJ1-6	TGTGCCAGCAGTTACGCGGGGGACTCCTATAATTCACCCCTCCACTTT	CASSYAGDSYNSPLHF
TRBV18	few	.	TRBJ2-5	TGTGCCAGCTCACCACGAGGGGGTTCGGAGACCCAGTACTTC	CASSPRGGSETQYF
TRBV20-1	.	TRBD2	TRBJ2-7	TGCAGTGCTAGAGAATGGGGGAGCGGGGCGGGGTCCTACGAGCAGTACTTC	CSAREWGSGAGSYEQYF
TRBV12-3/TRBV12-4	many	.	TRBJ2-4	TGTGCCAGCACGTTCGGGGGCGGTAACATTCAGTACTTC	CASTFGGGNIQYF
TRBV18	few	.	TRBJ1-1	TGTGCCAGCTCAGCTCCTCCGGGGCAGGAGAATGCCCACACTGAAGCTTTCTTT	CASSAPPGQENAHTEAFF
TRBV14	many	.	TRBJ1-6	TGTGCCAGCAGCAGGGAGGAGAATTCACCCCTCCACTTT	CASSREENSPLHF
TRBV5-1	few	.	TRBJ1-2	TGCGCCAGCAGCCCTGGAGGTCCGGGGGCGGGCTATGGCTACACCTTC	CASSPGGPGAGYGYTF
TRBV11-2	.	TRBD1	TRBJ1-2	TGTGCCAGCAGCCTGACAGGGCGTAACTATGGCTACACCTTC	CASSLTGRNYGYTF
TRBV12-3/TRBV12-4	many	TRBD1	TRBJ1-4	TGTGCCAGCAGCAGGGGACAGGGGGTTAATGAAAAACTGTTTTTT	CASSRGQGVNEKLFF
TRBV14	.	TRBD2	TRBJ2-1	TGTGCCAGCCATAGCGGGGGGGCCCGGGAGCAGTTCTTC	CASHSGGAREQFF
TRBV28	many	TRBD1	TRBJ2-2	TGTGCCAGCAGCGAAGGACAGGGGTTATCCGGGGAGCTGTTTTTT	CASSEGQGLSGELFF
TRBV20-1	many	.	TRBJ2-3	TGCAGTGCTAGGAGACGGGGATCGCTTAGCACAGATACGCAGTATTTT	CSARRRGSLSTDTQYF
TRBV5-6	many	TRBD1	TRBJ1-1	TGTGCCAGCAGGACTAAAGGGGGCGACAAGACTGAAGCTTTCTTT	CASRTKGGDKTEAFF
TRBV29-1	few	.	TRBJ1-1	TGCAGCGTTGCGGGTGAAGCTTTCTTT	CSVAGEAFF
TRBV7-9	few	.	TRBJ2-7	TGTGCCAGCAGCTTAGGGGCCGACTCCTACGAGCAGTACTTC	CASSLGADSYEQYF
TRBV15	.	.	TRBJ2-6	TGTGCCACCAGCACTGGGCCGGGGGCCAACGTCCTGACTTTC	CATSTGPGANVLTF